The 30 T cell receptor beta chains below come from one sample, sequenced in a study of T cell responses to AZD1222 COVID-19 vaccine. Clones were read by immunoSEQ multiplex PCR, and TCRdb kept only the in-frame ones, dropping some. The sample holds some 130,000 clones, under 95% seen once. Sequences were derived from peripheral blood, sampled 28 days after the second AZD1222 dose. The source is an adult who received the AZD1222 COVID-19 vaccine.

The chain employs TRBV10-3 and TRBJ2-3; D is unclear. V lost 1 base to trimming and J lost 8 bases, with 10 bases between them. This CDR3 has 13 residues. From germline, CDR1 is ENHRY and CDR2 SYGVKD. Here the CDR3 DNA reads TGTGCCATCAGTGAGTGGGATAGAGGTACGCAGTATTTT. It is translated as CAISEWDRGTQYF.

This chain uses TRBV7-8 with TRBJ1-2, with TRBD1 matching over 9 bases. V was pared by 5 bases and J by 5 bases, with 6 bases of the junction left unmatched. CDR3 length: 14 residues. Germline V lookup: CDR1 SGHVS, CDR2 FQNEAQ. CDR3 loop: CASSRDREGYGYTF. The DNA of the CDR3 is TGTGCCAGCAGCCGGGACAGGGAAGGGTATGGCTACACCTTC. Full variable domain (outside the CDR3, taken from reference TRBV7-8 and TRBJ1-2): GAGVSQSPRYKVAKRGQDVALRCDPISGHVSLFWYQQALGQGPEFLTYFQNEAQLDKSGLPSDRFFAERPEGSVSTLKIQRTQQEDSAVYLCASSRDREGYGYTFGSGTRLTVV.

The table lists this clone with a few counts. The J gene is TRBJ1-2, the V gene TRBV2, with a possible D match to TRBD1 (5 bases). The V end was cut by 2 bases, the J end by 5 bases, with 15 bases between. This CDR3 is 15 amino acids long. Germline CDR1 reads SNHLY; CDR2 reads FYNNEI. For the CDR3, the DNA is TGTGCCAGCAGTGAACTTCTTGGGGCTCGGTATGGCTACACCTTC. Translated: CASSELLGARYGYTF.

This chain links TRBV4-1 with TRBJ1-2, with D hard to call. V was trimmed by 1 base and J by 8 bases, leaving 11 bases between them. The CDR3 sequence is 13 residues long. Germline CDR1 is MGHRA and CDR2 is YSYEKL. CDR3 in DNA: TGCGCCAGCAGCCAAGTGACCACCGGAGGCTACACCTTC. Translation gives CASSQVTTGGYTF.

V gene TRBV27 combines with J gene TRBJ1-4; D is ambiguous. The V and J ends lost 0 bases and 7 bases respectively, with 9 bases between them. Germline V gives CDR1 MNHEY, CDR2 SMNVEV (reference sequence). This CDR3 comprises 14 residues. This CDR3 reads CASSLSGVGEKLFF. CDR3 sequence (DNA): TGTGCCAGCAGTTTATCCGGGGTTGGTGAAAAACTGTTTTTT. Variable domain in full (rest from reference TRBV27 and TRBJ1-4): EAQVTQNPRYLITVTGKKLTVTCSQNMNHEYMSWYRQDPGLGLRQIYYSMNVEVTDKGDVPEGYKVSRKEKRNFPLILESPSPNQTSLYFCASSLSGVGEKLFFGSGTQLSVL.

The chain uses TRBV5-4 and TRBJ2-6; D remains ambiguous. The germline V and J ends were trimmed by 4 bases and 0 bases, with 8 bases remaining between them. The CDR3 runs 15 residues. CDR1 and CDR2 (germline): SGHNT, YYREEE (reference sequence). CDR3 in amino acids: CASSTGYSGANVLTF. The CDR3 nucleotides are TGTGCCAGCAGCACCGGCTACTCTGGGGCCAACGTCCTGACTTTC. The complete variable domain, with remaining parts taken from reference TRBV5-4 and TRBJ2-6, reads ETGVTQSPTHLIKTRGQQVTLRCSSQSGHNTVSWYQQALGQGPQFIFQYYREEENGRGNFPPRFSGLQFPNYSSELNVNALELDDSALYLCASSTGYSGANVLTFGAGSRLTVL.

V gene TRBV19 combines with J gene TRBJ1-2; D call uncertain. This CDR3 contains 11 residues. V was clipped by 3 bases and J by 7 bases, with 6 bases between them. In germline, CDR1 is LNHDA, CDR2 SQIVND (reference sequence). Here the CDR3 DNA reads TGTGCCAGTAGTATCGATTTTGGCTACACCTTC. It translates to CASSIDFGYTF.

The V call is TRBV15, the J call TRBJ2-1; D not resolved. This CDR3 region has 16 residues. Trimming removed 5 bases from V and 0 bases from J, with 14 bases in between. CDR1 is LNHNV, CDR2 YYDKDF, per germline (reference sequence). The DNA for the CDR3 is TGTGCCACCAGCCCACGGCCGGTTAGCTCCTACAATGAGCAGTTCTTC. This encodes CATSPRPVSSYNEQFF. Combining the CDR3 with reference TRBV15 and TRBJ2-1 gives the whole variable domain DAMVIQNPRYQVTQFGKPVTLSCSQTLNHNVMYWYQQKSSQAPKLLFHYYDKDFNNEADTPDNFQSRRPNTSFCFLDIRSPGLGDTAMYLCATSPRPVSSYNEQFFGPGTRLTVL.

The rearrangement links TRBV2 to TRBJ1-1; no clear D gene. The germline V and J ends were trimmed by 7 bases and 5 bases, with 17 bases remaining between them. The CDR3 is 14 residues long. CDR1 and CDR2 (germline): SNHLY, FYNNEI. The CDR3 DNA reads TGTGCCAGCATAAAGGAGTCGGTGGGGACTGAAGCTTTCTTT. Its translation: CASIKESVGTEAFF.

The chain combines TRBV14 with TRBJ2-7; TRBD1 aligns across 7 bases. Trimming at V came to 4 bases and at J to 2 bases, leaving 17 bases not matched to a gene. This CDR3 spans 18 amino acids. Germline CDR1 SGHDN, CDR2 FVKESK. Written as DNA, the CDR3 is TGTGCCAGCAGCCGAGATACCTCCGGGACAGCGGAGGCCTACGAGCAGTACTTC. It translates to CASSRDTSGTAEAYEQYF.

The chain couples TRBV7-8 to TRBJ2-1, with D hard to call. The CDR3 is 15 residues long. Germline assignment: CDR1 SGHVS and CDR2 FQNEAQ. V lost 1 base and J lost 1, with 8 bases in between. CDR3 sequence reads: CASSLVSPSYNEQFF. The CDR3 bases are TGTGCCAGCAGCTTAGTCAGTCCATCCTACAATGAGCAGTTCTTC.

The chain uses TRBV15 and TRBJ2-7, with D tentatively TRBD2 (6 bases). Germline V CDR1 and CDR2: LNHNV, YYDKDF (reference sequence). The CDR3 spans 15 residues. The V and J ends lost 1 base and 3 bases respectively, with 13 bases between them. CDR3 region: CATSRVVADYYEQYF. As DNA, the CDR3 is TGTGCCACCAGCAGAGTGGTAGCGGATTACTACGAGCAGTACTTC.

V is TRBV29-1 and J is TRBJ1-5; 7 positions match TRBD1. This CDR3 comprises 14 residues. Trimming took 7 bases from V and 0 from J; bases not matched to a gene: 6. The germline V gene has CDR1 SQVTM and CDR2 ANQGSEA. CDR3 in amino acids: CSAQTGNSNQPQHF. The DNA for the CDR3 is TGCAGCGCGCAGACAGGGAATAGCAATCAGCCCCAGCATTTT.

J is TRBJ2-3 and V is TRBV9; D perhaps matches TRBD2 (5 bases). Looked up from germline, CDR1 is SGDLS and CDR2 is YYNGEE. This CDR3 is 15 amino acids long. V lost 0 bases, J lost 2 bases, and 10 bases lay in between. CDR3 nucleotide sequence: TGTGCCAGCAGCGTAGTGGAGGTTTTCACAGATACGCAGTATTTT. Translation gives CASSVVEVFTDTQYF.

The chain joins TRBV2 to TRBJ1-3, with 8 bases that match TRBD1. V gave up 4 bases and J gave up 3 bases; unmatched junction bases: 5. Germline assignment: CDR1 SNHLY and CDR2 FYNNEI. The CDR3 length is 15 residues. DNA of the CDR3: TGTGCCAGCAGTGGACAGGGGTTTGATGGAAACACCATATATTTT. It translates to CASSGQGFDGNTIYF.

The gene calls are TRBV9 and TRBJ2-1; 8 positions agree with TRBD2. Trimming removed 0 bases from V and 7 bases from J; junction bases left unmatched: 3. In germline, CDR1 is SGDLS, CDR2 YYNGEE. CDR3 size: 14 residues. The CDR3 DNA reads TGTGCCAGCAGCGTAGAGGGGACTAGGAATGAGCAGTTCTTC. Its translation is CASSVEGTRNEQFF.

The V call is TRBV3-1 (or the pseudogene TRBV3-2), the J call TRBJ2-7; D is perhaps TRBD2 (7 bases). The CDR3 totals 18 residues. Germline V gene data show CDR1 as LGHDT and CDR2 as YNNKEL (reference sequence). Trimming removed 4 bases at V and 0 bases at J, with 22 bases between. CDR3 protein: CASSPRQEFGGSSYEQYF. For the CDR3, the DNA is TGTGCCAGCAGCCCTCGACAGGAGTTCGGGGGGAGCTCCTACGAGCAGTACTTC.

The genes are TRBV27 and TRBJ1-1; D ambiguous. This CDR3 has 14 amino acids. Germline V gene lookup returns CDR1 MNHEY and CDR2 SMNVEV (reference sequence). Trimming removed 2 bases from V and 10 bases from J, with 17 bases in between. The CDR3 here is CASSLVGRLLGAFF. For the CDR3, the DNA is TGTGCCAGCAGTTTAGTCGGCAGACTTCTTGGAGCTTTCTTT.

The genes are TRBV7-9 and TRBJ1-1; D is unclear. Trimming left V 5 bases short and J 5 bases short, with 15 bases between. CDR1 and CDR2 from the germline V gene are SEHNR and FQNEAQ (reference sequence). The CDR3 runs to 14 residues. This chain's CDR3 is CASSPSARVTEAFF. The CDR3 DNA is TGTGCCAGCAGCCCGTCAGCAAGGGTAACTGAAGCTTTCTTT.

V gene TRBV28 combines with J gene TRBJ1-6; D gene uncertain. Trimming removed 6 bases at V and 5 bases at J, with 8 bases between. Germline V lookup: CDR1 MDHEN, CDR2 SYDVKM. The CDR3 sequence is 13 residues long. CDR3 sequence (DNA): TGTGCCAGCAGCTACGAAAATAATTCACCCCTCCACTTT. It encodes CASSYENNSPLHF. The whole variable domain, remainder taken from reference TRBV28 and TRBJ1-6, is DVKVTQSSRYLVKRTGEKVFLECVQDMDHENMFWYRQDPGLGLRLIYFSYDVKMKEKGDIPEGYSVSREKKERFSLILESASTNQTSMYLCASSYENNSPLHFGNGTRLTVT.

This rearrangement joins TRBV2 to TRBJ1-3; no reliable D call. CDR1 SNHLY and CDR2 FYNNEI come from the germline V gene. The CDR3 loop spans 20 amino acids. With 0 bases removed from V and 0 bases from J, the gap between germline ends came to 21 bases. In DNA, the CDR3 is TGTGCCAGCAGTGAAGCGCGTGGCAGTCTGAGGCCGCGCTCTGGAAACACCATATATTTT. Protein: CASSEARGSLRPRSGNTIYF.

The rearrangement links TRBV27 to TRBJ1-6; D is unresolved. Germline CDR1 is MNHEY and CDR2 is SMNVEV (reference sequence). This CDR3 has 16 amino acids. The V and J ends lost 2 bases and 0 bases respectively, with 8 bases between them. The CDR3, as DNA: TGTGCCAGCAGTTTAACCAGTCACTCCTATAATTCACCCCTCCACTTT. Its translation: CASSLTSHSYNSPLHF.

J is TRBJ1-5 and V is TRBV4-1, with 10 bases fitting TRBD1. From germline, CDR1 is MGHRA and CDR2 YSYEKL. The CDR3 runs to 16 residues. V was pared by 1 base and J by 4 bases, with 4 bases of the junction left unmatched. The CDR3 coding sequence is TGCGCCAGCAGCCAAGCCGGGACAGGGGAGAATCAGCCCCAGCATTTT. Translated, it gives CASSQAGTGENQPQHF.

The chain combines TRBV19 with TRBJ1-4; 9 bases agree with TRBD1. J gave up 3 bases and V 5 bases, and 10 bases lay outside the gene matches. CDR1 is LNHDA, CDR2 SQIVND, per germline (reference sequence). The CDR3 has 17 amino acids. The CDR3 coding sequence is TGTGCCAGTAGTGACCGGGACAGGGAAAGGGCTAATGAAAAACTGTTTTTT. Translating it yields CASSDRDRERANEKLFF. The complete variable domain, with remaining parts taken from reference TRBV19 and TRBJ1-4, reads DGGITQSPKYLFRKEGQNVTLSCEQNLNHDAMYWYRQDPGQGLRLIYYSQIVNDFQKGDIAEGYSVSREKKESFPLTVTSAQKNPTAFYLCASSDRDRERANEKLFFGSGTQLSVL.

The CDR3 protein is CASSIGQGLNSPLHF. CDR3 DNA: TGTGCCAGTAGTATAGGACAGGGGTTAAATTCACCCCTCCACTTT. The V call is TRBV19, the J call TRBJ1-6, with TRBD1 identical over 8 bases. V shed 1 base and J 7 bases; nucleotides not matched to a gene: 3. The CDR3 contains 15 residues. Germline CDR1 and CDR2: LNHDA and SQIVND (reference sequence).

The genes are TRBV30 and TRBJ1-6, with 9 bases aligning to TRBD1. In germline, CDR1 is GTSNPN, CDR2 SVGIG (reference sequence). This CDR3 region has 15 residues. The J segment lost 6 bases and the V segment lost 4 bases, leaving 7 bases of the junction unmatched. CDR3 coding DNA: TGTGCCTGGACCGTACCGACAGGGGGTAATTCACCCCTCCACTTT. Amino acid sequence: CAWTVPTGGNSPLHF.

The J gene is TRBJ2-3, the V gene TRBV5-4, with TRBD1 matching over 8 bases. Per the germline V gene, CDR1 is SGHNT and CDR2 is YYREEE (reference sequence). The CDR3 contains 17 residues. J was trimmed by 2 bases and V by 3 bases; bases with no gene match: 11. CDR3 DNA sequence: TGTGCCAGCAGCTCTCCTTCCGGGACAGGTCTCACAGATACGCAGTATTTT. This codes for CASSSPSGTGLTDTQYF.

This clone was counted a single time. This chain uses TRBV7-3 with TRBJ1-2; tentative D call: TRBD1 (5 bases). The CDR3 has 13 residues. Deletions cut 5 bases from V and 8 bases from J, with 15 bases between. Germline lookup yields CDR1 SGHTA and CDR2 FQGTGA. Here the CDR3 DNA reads TGTGCCAGCAGCCAACAGGACCTTATGGGCTACACCTTC. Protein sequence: CASSQQDLMGYTF.

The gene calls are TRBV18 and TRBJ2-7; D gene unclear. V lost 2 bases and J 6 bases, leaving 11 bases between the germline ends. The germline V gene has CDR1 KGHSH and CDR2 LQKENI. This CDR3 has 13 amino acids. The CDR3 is CASSPNRDREQYF. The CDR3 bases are TGTGCCAGCTCACCAAACCGAGATCGCGAGCAGTACTTC.

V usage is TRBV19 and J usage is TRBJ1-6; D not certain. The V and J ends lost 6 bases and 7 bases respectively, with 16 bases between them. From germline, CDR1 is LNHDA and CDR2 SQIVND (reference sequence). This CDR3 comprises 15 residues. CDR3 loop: CASSYGWVGNSPLHF. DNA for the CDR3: TGTGCCAGTAGCTACGGGTGGGTCGGCAATTCACCCCTCCACTTT.